The 9 T cell receptor beta chains listed next were all sequenced from one sample in a study of T cell changes during pregnancy in multiple sclerosis. Some clones are missing from TCRdb's copy, which holds only in-frame ones; the method was immunoSEQ multiplex PCR. The data show fewer than 65,000 clones, 90% to 95% seen once. This specimen consisted of peripheral blood, obtained after pregnancy. The receptors derive from a female donor in good health, enrolled as a control in a pregnancy study.

The V and J genes are TRBV14 and TRBJ2-3, with D possibly matching TRBD2 (7 bases). Trimming took off 3 bases at V and 1 base at J, with 11 bases between the two ends. The CDR3 has 15 residues. CDR1 and CDR2 (germline): SGHDN, FVKESK. In DNA, the CDR3 is TGTGCCAGCAGCCAGGGGGGGCTCGGCACAGATACGCAGTATTTT. It encodes CASSQGGLGTDTQYF.

The V gene is TRBV5-1, the J gene TRBJ2-2, with 7 bases aligning to TRBD2. Per the germline V gene, CDR1 is SGHRS and CDR2 is YFSETQ. The CDR3 extends over 15 amino acids. Trimming removed 4 bases from V and 5 bases from J; junction bases left unmatched: 8. The CDR3 protein is CASSVSQGGTGELFF. DNA of the CDR3: TGCGCCAGCAGCGTCTCCCAGGGAGGGACCGGGGAGCTGTTTTTT.

J is TRBJ1-2 and V is TRBV21-1; TRBD1, the table's D call, lacks a check against the DNA. TRBV21-1 is labeled a pseudogene. This CDR3 contains 14 residues. The CDR3 region has the DNA TGTGCCAGCAGCAATAAGACAGGGTTCATTAGCTACACCTTC. It is translated as CASSNKTGFISYTF.

The V call is TRBV30, the J call TRBJ1-3, with 10 bases aligning to TRBD1. CDR3 length: 15 amino acids. CDR1 is GTSNPN and CDR2 is SVGIG in the germline V gene (reference sequence). V shed 3 bases and J 4 bases; nucleotides not matched to a gene: 6. The CDR3 DNA follows: TGTGCCTGGAGCCGACAGGGGGCGATGGGAAACACCATATATTTT. It encodes CAWSRQGAMGNTIYF.

The rearrangement links TRBV9 to TRBJ2-7; D is uncertain. CDR3 length equals 16 residues. Germline values: CDR1 SGDLS, CDR2 YYNGEE. V was shortened by 0 bases and J by 0 bases, with 13 bases between the two germline ends. The DNA of the CDR3 is TGTGCCAGCAGCGTAGCGCCTACGTCGCTCTCCTACGAGCAGTACTTC. This codes for CASSVAPTSLSYEQYF.

V is TRBV30 and J is TRBJ1-1; TRBD1 matches at 7 bases. The CDR3 spans 12 residues. V trimming: 8 bases; J trimming: 0 bases; junction bases outside the gene matches: 3. The germline CDR1 and CDR2 sequences are GTSNPN and SVGIG (reference sequence). CDR3 protein: CAGGQLNTEAFF. DNA for the CDR3: TGTGCCGGGGGACAGTTGAACACTGAAGCTTTCTTT.

With respect to this clone: Germline and junction disagree at one end, which may indicate a read error. The rearrangement joins TRBV9 to TRBJ2-2, with a weak D call TRBD2 (6 bases). The CDR3 length is 12 residues. Germline CDR1 reads SGDLS; CDR2 reads YYNGEE. CDR3 nucleotide sequence: TGTGCCAGCGACAGCATTTGGCGGGGAGCTGTTTTT. It specifies CASDSIWRGAVF.

V gene TRBV7-5 combines with J gene TRBJ1-5; TRBD1 was called by the table and not checked on the DNA. TRBV7-5 is termed a pseudogene. The CDR3 is made up of 17 amino acids. CDR3 in amino acids: CARSLATWGQSNQPQHF. CDR3 coding DNA: TGTGCCAGAAGCTTAGCGACATGGGGGCAGAGCAATCAGCCCCAGCATTTT.

The chain joins TRBV5-6 to TRBJ2-1; a weak D match, TRBD2 (6 bases). The V and J ends lost 5 bases and 0 bases respectively, with 15 bases between them. The CDR3 totals 16 residues. Germline-derived CDR1 and CDR2 are SGHDT and YYEEEE. The CDR3 here is CASSYGTLGSYNEQFF. In DNA, the CDR3 is TGTGCCAGCAGTTACGGGACTTTGGGCTCCTACAATGAGCAGTTCTTC.